The 18 T cell receptor beta chains below all came from one sample that was sequenced in a study of graft-versus-host responses after intestinal transplantation. Their recognized antigens are unknown. Using immunoSEQ multiplex PCR, the repertoire was profiled, and TCRdb retains in-frame clones only, with some absent. The data hold fewer than 95,000 clones, with less than 95% observed a single time. The material was unstimulated CD8+ T cells sorted from spleen or lymph node cells, obtained before transplant. The receptor source for this set is a human donor who was the organ donor for an intestinal transplant.

The chain is built from TRBV9 and TRBJ2-1; D gene unclear. Germline V gene data show CDR1 as SGDLS and CDR2 as YYNGEE. V dropped 5 bases and J dropped 5 bases, with 5 bases sitting between them. The CDR3 has 11 residues. CDR3 amino acids: CASRNNNEQFF. In DNA form, the CDR3 reads TGTGCCAGCAGAAATAACAATGAGCAGTTCTTC.

CDR3 region: CASSQTLAGGTDTQYF. CDR3 DNA sequence: TGTGCCAGCAGCCAAACCTTAGCGGGGGGAACCGATACGCAGTATTTT. The genes are TRBV9 and TRBJ2-3; 10 bases are a match to TRBD2. V shed 4 bases and J 6 bases; nucleotides not matched to a gene: 11. This CDR3 contains 16 residues. Per germline, CDR1 SGDLS and CDR2 YYNGEE.

The rearrangement uses TRBV9 and TRBJ1-1, with TRBD1 matching over 9 bases. Germline V CDR1 and CDR2: SGDLS, YYNGEE. This CDR3 is built from 13 residues. Unmatched junction bases numbered 3, after V lost 4 bases and J lost 5 bases. CDR3 amino acids: CASSPDRGTEAFF. In DNA, the CDR3 is TGTGCCAGCAGCCCGGACAGGGGAACTGAAGCTTTCTTT.

The rearrangement joins TRBV28 to TRBJ2-1, with 9 bases matching TRBD2. The germline V gene encodes CDR1 MDHEN and CDR2 SYDVKM. The V and J ends lost 1 base and 5 bases, in that order; junction bases with no gene match: 9. The CDR3 has 17 amino acids. The CDR3 DNA is TGTGCCAGCAGTTTATCCATAGGGACTAGCCAGAACAATGAGCAGTTCTTC. Translating gives CASSLSIGTSQNNEQFF.

This clone was seen only a few times. The rearrangement uses TRBV14 and TRBJ2-7; no firm D call. This CDR3 contains 12 residues. In germline, CDR1 is SGHDN, CDR2 FVKESK. V was clipped by 2 bases and J by 6 bases, with 8 bases between them. DNA of the CDR3: TGTGCCAGCAGCCAAATGACATTCGAGCAGTACTTC. Translation gives CASSQMTFEQYF.

V gene TRBV7-8 combines with J gene TRBJ2-3; unclear D gene. Per germline, CDR1 SGHVS and CDR2 FQNEAQ. This CDR3 comprises 13 residues. V gave up 0 bases and J gave up 6 bases, with 7 bases separating them. The CDR3 DNA follows: TGTGCCAGCAGCTTAGCGATTAGCGATACGCAGTATTTT. Its translation is CASSLAISDTQYF.

This clone was recorded once. V and J are TRBV4-1 and TRBJ1-1; 9 nucleotides match TRBD1. Germline V gene lookup returns CDR1 MGHRA and CDR2 YSYEKL. The V gene end was trimmed by 0 bases and the J gene end by 4 bases; junction bases not matched to a gene: 6. This CDR3 comprises 16 residues. CDR3 sequence: CASSQEPGTGSTEAFF. In DNA form, the CDR3 reads TGCGCCAGCAGCCAAGAGCCTGGGACAGGGAGCACTGAAGCTTTCTTT.

The chain has TRBV6-1 and TRBJ2-7; 8 nucleotides match TRBD2. Germline V gives CDR1 MNHNS, CDR2 SASEGT. The CDR3 runs 14 residues. J gave up 3 bases and V 3 bases, and 4 bases lay outside the gene matches. CDR3 coding DNA: TGTGCCAGCAGTGATCGGGCGGGGGGCTACGAGCAGTACTTC. Encoded protein: CASSDRAGGYEQYF.

This clone was found once. This rearrangement joins TRBV27 to TRBJ2-7; maybe TRBD1 (5 bases). The CDR3 sequence is 12 residues long. Trimming stripped 6 bases from V and 3 bases from J, with 9 bases between. CDR1 is MNHEY, CDR2 SMNVEV, per germline (reference sequence). CDR3 bases: TGTGCCAGCAGCTCAACAGGCTACGAGCAGTACTTC. Its protein product is CASSSTGYEQYF.

This sequence joins TRBV5-1 and TRBJ1-2, with D hard to call. The CDR3 runs 13 residues. Trimming pared 0 bases from V and 6 bases from J, leaving 9 bases between. Germline assignment: CDR1 SGHRS and CDR2 YFSETQ. The CDR3 DNA sequence: TGCGCCAGCAGCTTGGGGGGAGTCAATGGCTACACCTTC. Residues: CASSLGGVNGYTF.

This clone was seen only a few times. The chain couples TRBV4-3 to TRBJ2-2; D is perhaps TRBD2 (6 bases). The germline gives CDR1 LGHNA, CDR2 YSLEER. Deletions cut 3 bases from V and 5 bases from J, with 10 bases between. This CDR3 is 14 amino acids long. The CDR3 protein is CASSHSRGTGELFF. The CDR3 nucleotides read TGCGCCAGCAGCCATTCACGGGGGACCGGGGAGCTGTTTTTT.

The chain has TRBV5-1 and TRBJ2-2; D is perhaps TRBD2 (5 bases). Germline CDR1 reads SGHRS; CDR2 reads YFSETQ. The CDR3 runs to 13 residues. V was trimmed by 0 bases and J by 5 bases, leaving 5 bases between them. The chain's CDR3 is CASSLGGTGELFF. CDR3 bases: TGCGCCAGCAGCTTGGGAGGGACCGGGGAGCTGTTTTTT.

CDR3 DNA sequence: TGTGCCTGGTCAGGGGGGAGCAATCAGCCCCAGCATTTT. Residues: CAWSGGSNQPQHF. This chain links TRBV30 with TRBJ1-5, with TRBD1 identical over 7 bases. CDR1 is GTSNPN and CDR2 is SVGIG in the germline V gene (reference sequence). J was trimmed by 1 base and V by 5 bases; bases with no gene match: 2. The CDR3 runs 13 residues. The full variable domain, completed using reference TRBV30 and TRBJ1-5, is SQTIHQWPATLVQPVGSPLSLECTVEGTSNPNLYWYRQAAGRGLQLLFYSVGIGQISSEVPQNLSASRPQDRQFILSSKKLLLSDSGFYLCAWSGGSNQPQHFGDGTRLSIL.

The CDR3 DNA sequence: TGTGCCAGCAGTGAGGTAGGACAGGCCCAGCATTTT. It translates to CASSEVGQAQHF. The chain joins TRBV27 to TRBJ1-5, with 7 bases fitting TRBD1. Germline V gene lookup returns CDR1 MNHEY and CDR2 SMNVEV (reference sequence). This CDR3 has 12 amino acids. J lost 11 bases, V lost 5 bases, and 6 bases had no gene match.

The V call is TRBV5-1, the J call TRBJ2-1, with D hard to call. The CDR3 is 13 residues long. Germline V gene sequence: CDR1 SGHRS, CDR2 YFSETQ. The V end was cut by 7 bases, the J end by 4 bases, with 12 bases between. The CDR3 bases are TGCGCCAGCGCACCGCGCCCTTACAATGAGCAGTTCTTC. Translated: CASAPRPYNEQFF.

CDR3 bases: TGTGCCAGCAATGCCCTACCTAACTACGAGCAGTACTTC. Its protein product is CASNALPNYEQYF. V and J are TRBV6-6 and TRBJ2-7; no reliable D call. Germline CDR1 MNHNY, CDR2 SVGAGI (reference sequence). V was cut by 7 bases and J by 3 bases, with 13 bases left in between. There are 13 residues in the CDR3.

V is TRBV4-2 and J is TRBJ2-7; D is possibly TRBD2 (5 bases). V was cut by 1 base and J by 3 bases, with 7 bases left in between. The CDR3 is made up of 13 amino acids. Germline assignment: CDR1 LGHNA and CDR2 YNFKEQ. This chain's CDR3 is CASSQVGDYEQYF. The CDR3 nucleotides read TGTGCCAGCAGCCAAGTCGGGGACTACGAGCAGTACTTC.

Here the CDR3 reads CASSLGQGGNQPQHF. The CDR3 bases are TGTGCCAGCAGTTTAGGACAGGGTGGAAATCAGCCCCAGCATTTT. The rearrangement joins TRBV28 to TRBJ1-5; 8 bases agree with TRBD1. The germline V gene has CDR1 MDHEN and CDR2 SYDVKM. Losses at the gene ends were 2 bases for V and 4 bases for J; bases not matched to a gene: 4. The CDR3 runs to 15 residues.